This T cell receptor (beta chain) was identified in a study of T-cell memory formation after mild COVID-19 (dated by TCRdb to the early 2020s). A note on the overall study: TCR sequence clusters from the two donors were found to be largely donor specific. In two donors, T-cell clones that expanded and contracted after mild COVID-19 were tracked by sequencing TCRalpha and TCRbeta repertoires over time. Two young, previously healthy adult volunteers made up the cohort, one male and one female.

PBMCs were isolated by Ficoll-Paque density gradient centrifugation. The instrument was an Illumina NovaSeq 6000. Using 5'RACE with constant-segment primers, TCRalpha and TCRbeta cDNA libraries were constructed, with sample barcodes and unique molecular identifiers added in the process. Trizol reagent was used to extract RNA from every sample. The libraries were amplified in two PCR steps, and the second step added a second sample barcode and Illumina TruSeq adapters. Libraries were sequenced on an Illumina NovaSeq with 2 x 150 bp paired-end reads. The study's processing was this. The reads were demultiplexed and collapsed into UMI-guided consensus sequences using migec v1.2.7. Using mixcr v2.1.11, UMI consensuses were aligned to TRA and TRB V and J templates and then assembled into clonotypes. Expanded or contracted clonotypes were those called significant by both edgeR and NoisET, with noise models trained on biological replicates. edgeR calls used a false discovery rate-adjusted p below 0.01 and a log2 fold-change threshold of 1. As an exploratory analysis of dynamics, max-normalized trajectories of the 1000 most abundant clonotypes were examined with PCA combined with hierarchical clustering. Separately sequenced CD4+ and CD8+ repertoires were used to assign the CD4 or CD8 phenotype of responding clones. TCRdb reprocessing: public reads trimmed at Q25 with fastp, clones called with MiXCR, in-frame beta chains kept. Here each entry gathers all rows of one CDR3 protein and keeps the most common genes and DNA. TCRdb, rather than the study authors, made the V and J calls. The sample profile shows approximately 250,000 distinct CDR3 sequences; over 15% of them were found once. The ten biggest clones cover roughly 21% of the sample.

Notes on this clonotype: Its antigen is not yet known. Base qualities are missing; no much larger clone stands one base away.

Study-level results and caveats: Contracting CD4+ clones were located mainly in the CM and EM memory subsets, whereas CD8+ clones were found to be enriched in EMRA. Only a couple of mild cases were covered by the study, and larger cohorts that include severe cases with pre-infection samples were considered necessary. Clones contracting from day 15 to 85 had balanced CD4/CD8 phenotypes, while a second wave expanding from day 15 to 37 was biased towards CD4+. SARS-CoV-2 specificity was not confirmed for the second-wave clones peaking on day 37. Some responding clones were detected in pre-infection memory, which suggested that pre-existing cross-reactive memory T cells had joined the SARS-CoV-2 response.

Trimming takes 2 bases from V and 0 bases from J, and the germline ends sit 13 bases apart. The CDR3 starts with the cysteine, ends with the phenylalanine, and has 16 residues. Only the CDR3 DNA stays, 48 bases, in frame from base 1. The germline V gene yields SGHRS for CDR1 and YFSETQ for CDR2. This TCR was sampled from a man younger than 30 who had mild COVID-19 (a few samples of this study predate the infection). The sample titles of this study are shuffled in the database, so cell type and time point are left out; the donor was told from shared clones. The sample was PBMCs or a T cell subset sorted from them (not recorded which). The V and J genes are TRBV5-1 and TRBJ2-3, and perhaps TRBD2 as D gene, on 5 matching bases. This receptor has the CDR3 CASSLTAGYSTDTQYF. In nucleotide form, the sequence is TGCGCCAGCAGCTTAACCGCGGGCTATAGCACAGATACGCAGTATTTT. Where the CDR3 stops, the reference TRBV5-1 and TRBJ2-3 genes take over; the full variable domain is KAGVTQTPRYLIKTRGQQVTLSCSPISGHRSVSWYQQTPGQGLQFLFEYFSETQRNKGNFPGRFSGRQFSNSRSEMNVSTLELGDSALYLCASSLTAGYSTDTQYFGPGTRLTVL.